This entry is about one T cell receptor beta chain. Its antigen is still unknown. Per-nucleotide qualities are absent, and no much larger clonotype sits a single base away. Participants in the prospective study were aged about 18 to 95 years, lived in 24 United States geographic areas, and enrolled through a virtual design. In the prospective study, participants were assigned to cohorts based on the clinical history participants reported in a screening survey and a study questionnaire. ImmuneRACE Cohort 3 recovered participants were defined by two consecutive negative NP/OP PCR tests, healthcare professional clearance, or symptom resolution. In the prospective study, mobile phlebotomists collected whole blood, serum and a nasopharyngeal or oropharyngeal swab from each participant. Prospective study participants could optionally give additional blood draws and questionnaires over an approximately 2-month period. Before DNA extraction, blood samples from the prospective study were shipped at room temperature or frozen.

The source of the sample is a study of blood T cell repertoires in COVID-19 (dated by TCRdb to the early 2020s). Some background on the complete study: Samples from collaborators originated in the United States, Italy and Spain and spanned both the acute and convalescent phases of COVID-19. The material from the prospective study consisted of cDNA or gDNA derived from T cells, B-cell-depleted T cells, or PBMCs. Deeply sampled blood TCRbeta repertoires from subjects exposed to, actively infected with, or recovered from COVID-19 were included in the dataset. The repertoires were released in a freely available public database intended as a resource for research on the immune response to SARS-CoV-2. The samples were drawn from the first 160 participants of the ongoing ImmuneRACE study and from 950 to 1,500 subjects provided by 6 global collaborators. Sample metadata almost always included a de-identified subject ID, COVID-19 status, age in years and sex. Where HLA class I and class II types were available, the types were taken from metadata supplied by the sample provider, not from assay-based typing. Paper-wide results and their limitations: The quantity of clinical and demographic metadata differed by source and by participant and was supplied without curation.

Per the germline V gene, SNHLY is the CDR1 and FYNNEI is the CDR2. V is pared back by 3 bases and J by 0 bases, with 10 bases lying between the germline termini. Its CDR3 holds 15 amino acids, cysteine through phenylalanine. Just the 45-base CDR3 DNA is kept, in frame starting at base 1. TCRbeta CDR3 regions were amplified from genomic DNA using the immunoSEQ Assay, a bias-controlled multiplex PCR. The authors processed their data as follows. Nucleated cell counts per sample were estimated from amplification of reference gene primers within the assay. To quantify the absolute abundance of each unique TCRbeta CDR3 rearrangement, sequence reads were collapsed and filtered. Productive Simpson clonality was computed per sample as the square root of Simpson's diversity index over productive rearrangements. TCRdb took over this immuneACCESS table, retaining in-frame rearrangements with V and J assigned. Such tables are incomplete; in checked studies, under half of the missing clones stem from an unresolved V gene, and the remainder is unexplained. V and J calls and clone size are those listed in that table; D and trimming were worked out from the DNA. The sample data list about 250,000 clones, and around 87% of these were observed just once. Under 3% of the sample is taken by the ten largest.

The chain is assembled from TRBV2 and TRBJ2-3, with a weak D call of TRBD2 (5 bases match). Source material: PBMCs or T cells enriched from blood (not recorded which). This TCR derives from a woman aged 18-29 years who had recovered from COVID-19. The CDR3 region has the sequence CASSEETMSTDTQYF. The sequenced DNA: TGTGCCAGCAGTGAGGAGACTATGAGCACAGATACGCAGTATTTT. The full variable domain, completed from the reference TRBV2 and TRBJ2-3 proteins outside the CDR3, reads EPEVTQTPSHQVTQMGQEVILRCVPISNHLYFYWYRQILGQKVEFLVSFYNNEISEKSEIFDDQFSVERPDGSNFTLKIRSTKLEDSAMYFCASSEETMSTDTQYFGPGTRLTVL.